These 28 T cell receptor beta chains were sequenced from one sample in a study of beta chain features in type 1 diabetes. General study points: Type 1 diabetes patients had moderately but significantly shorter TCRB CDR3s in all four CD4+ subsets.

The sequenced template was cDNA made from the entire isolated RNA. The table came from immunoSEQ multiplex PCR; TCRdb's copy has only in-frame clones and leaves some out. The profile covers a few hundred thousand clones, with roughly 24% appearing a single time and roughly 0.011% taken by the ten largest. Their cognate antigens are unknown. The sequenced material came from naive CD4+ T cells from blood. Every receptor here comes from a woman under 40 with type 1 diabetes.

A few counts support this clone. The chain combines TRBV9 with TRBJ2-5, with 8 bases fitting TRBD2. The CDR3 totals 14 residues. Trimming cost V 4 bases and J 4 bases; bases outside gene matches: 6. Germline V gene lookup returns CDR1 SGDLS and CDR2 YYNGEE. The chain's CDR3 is CASSTFSGTETQYF. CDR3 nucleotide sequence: TGTGCCAGCAGCACCTTTAGCGGGACAGAGACCCAGTACTTC.

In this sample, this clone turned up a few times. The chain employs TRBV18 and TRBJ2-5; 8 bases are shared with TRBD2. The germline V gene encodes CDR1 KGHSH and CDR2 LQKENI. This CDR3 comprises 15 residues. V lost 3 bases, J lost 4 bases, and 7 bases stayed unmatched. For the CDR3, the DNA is TGTGCCAGCTCACCCGGGACTAGAGTAAGAGAGACCCAGTACTTC. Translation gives CASSPGTRVRETQYF.

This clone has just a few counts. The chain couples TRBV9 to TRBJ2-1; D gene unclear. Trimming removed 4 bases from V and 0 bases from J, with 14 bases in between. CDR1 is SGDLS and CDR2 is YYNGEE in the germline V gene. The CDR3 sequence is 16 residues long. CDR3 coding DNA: TGTGCCAGCAGCTCGAGTACCTCGAGCTCCTACAATGAGCAGTTCTTC. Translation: CASSSSTSSSYNEQFF.

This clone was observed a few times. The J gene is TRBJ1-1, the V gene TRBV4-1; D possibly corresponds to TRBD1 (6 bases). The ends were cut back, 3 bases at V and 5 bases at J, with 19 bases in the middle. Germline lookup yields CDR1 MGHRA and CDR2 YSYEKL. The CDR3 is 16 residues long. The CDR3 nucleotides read TGCGCCAGCAGCCACCCAGACCGGGACACCGAGACTGAAGCTTTCTTT. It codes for CASSHPDRDTETEAFF.

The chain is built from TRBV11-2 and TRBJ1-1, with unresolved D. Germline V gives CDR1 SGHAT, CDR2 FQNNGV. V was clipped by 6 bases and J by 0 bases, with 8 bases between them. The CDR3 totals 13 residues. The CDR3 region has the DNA TGTGCCAGCAGTTTAACATTGAACACTGAAGCTTTCTTT. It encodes CASSLTLNTEAFF. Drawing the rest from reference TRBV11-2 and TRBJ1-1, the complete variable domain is EAGVAQSPRYKIIEKRQSVAFWCNPISGHATLYWYQQILGQGPKLLIQFQNNGVVDDSQLPKDRFSAERLKGVDSTLKIQPAKLEDSAVYLCASSLTLNTEAFFGQGTRLTVV.

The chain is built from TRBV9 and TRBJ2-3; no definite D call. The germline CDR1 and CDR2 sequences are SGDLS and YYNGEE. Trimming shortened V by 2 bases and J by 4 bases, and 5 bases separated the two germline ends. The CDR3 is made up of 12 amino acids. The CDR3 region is CASSVPADTQYF. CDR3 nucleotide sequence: TGTGCCAGCAGCGTTCCGGCAGATACGCAGTATTTT.

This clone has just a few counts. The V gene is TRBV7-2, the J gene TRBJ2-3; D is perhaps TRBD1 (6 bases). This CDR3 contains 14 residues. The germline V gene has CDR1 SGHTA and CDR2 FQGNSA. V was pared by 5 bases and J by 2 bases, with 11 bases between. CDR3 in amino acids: CASSDDRHTDTQYF. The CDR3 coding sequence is TGTGCCAGCAGCGACGACAGGCACACAGATACGCAGTATTTT.

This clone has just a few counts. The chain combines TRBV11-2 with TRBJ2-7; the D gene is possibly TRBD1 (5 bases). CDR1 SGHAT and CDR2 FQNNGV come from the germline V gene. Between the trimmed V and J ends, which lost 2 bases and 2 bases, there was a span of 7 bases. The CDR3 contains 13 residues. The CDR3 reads CASSLRGTYEQYF. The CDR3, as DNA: TGTGCCAGCAGCTTAAGGGGTACCTACGAGCAGTACTTC. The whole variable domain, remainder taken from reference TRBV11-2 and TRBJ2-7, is EAGVAQSPRYKIIEKRQSVAFWCNPISGHATLYWYQQILGQGPKLLIQFQNNGVVDDSQLPKDRFSAERLKGVDSTLKIQPAKLEDSAVYLCASSLRGTYEQYFGPGTRLTVT.

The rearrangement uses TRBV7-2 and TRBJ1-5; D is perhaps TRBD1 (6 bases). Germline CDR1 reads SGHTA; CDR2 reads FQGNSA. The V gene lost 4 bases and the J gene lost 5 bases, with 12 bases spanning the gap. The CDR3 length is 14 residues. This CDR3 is CASSSTGTDQPQHF. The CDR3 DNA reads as TGTGCCAGCAGCTCTACAGGGACCGATCAGCCCCAGCATTTT.

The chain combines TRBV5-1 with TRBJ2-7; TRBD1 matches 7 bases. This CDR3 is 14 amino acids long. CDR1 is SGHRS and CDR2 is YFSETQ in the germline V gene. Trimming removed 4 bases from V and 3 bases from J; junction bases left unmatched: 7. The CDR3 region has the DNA TGCGCCAGCAGCCCTGACAGGGCAATCTACGAGCAGTACTTC. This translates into CASSPDRAIYEQYF.

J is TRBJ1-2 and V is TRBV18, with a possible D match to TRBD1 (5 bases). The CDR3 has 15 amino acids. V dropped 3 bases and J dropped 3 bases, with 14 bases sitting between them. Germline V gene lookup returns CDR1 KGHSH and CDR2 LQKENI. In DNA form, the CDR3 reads TGTGCCAGCTCACCGGGGAAGACAGACTACTATGGCTACACCTTC. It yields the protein CASSPGKTDYYGYTF.

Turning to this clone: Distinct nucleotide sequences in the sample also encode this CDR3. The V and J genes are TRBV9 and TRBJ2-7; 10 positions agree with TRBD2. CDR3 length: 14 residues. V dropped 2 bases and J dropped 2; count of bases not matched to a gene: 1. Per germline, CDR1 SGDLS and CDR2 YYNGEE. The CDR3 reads CASSVGLAAYEQYF. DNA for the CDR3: TGTGCCAGCAGCGTTGGACTAGCGGCCTACGAGCAGTACTTC.

The CDR3 protein is CASSPLGGSDYGYTF. The CDR3 DNA reads TGTGCCAGCAGCCCCCTCGGGGGTTCGGACTATGGCTACACCTTC. This chain uses TRBV7-6 with TRBJ1-2, with TRBD1 as a possible D gene (5 bases). Trimming pared 5 bases from V and 3 bases from J, leaving 16 bases between. The CDR3 is 15 residues long. Germline CDR1 SGHVS, CDR2 FNYEAQ.

CDR3 nucleotide sequence: TGTGCCAGCAGTTATCCCGACGCCCGCCGTAGCTTCTTC. This gives the protein CASSYPDARRSFF. The rearrangement uses TRBV6-5 and TRBJ2-1; D gene uncertain. The CDR3 spans 13 residues. V lost 3 bases to trimming and J lost 16 bases, with 19 bases between them. CDR1 is MNHEY, CDR2 SVGAGI, per germline.

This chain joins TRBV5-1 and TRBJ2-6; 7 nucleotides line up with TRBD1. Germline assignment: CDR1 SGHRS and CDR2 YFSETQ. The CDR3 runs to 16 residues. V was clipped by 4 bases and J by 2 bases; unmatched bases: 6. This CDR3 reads CASSPDQGAGANVLTF. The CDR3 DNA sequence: TGCGCCAGCAGCCCGGATCAGGGGGCTGGGGCCAACGTCCTGACTTTC.

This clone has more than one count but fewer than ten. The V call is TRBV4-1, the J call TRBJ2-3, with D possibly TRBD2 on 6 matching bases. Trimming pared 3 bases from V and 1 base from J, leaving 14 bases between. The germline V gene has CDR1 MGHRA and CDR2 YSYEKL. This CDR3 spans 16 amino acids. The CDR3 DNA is TGCGCCAGCAGCCAGGAGTGGCGGGAACGCACAGATACGCAGTATTTT. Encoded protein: CASSQEWRERTDTQYF.

The CDR3 DNA reads TGTGCCAGCAGCCGACTTGGAGATATTCTCTATGGCTACACCTTC. It translates to CASSRLGDILYGYTF. This chain uses TRBV6-5 with TRBJ1-2; D gene uncertain. Germline CDR1 MNHEY, CDR2 SVGAGI. The CDR3 consists of 15 residues. The germline V and J ends were trimmed by 6 bases and 4 bases, with 18 bases remaining between them.

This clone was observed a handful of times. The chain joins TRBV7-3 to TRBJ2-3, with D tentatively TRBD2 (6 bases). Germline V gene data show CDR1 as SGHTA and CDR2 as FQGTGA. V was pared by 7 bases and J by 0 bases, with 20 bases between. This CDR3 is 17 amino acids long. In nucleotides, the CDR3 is TGTGCCAGCAAGCCTAGCGAGATCATAACTAGCACAGATACGCAGTATTTT. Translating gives CASKPSEIITSTDTQYF.

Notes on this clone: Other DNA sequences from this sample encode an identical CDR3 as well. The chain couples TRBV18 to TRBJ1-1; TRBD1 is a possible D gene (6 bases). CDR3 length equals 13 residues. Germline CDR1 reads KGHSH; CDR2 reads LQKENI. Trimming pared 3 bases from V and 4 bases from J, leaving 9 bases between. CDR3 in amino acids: CASSPSGVTEAFF. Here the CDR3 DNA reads TGTGCCAGCTCACCTTCAGGGGTCACTGAAGCTTTCTTT.

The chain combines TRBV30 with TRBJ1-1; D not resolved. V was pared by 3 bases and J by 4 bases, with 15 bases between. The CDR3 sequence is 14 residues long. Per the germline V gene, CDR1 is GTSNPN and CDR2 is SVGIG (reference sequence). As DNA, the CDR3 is TGTGCCTGGAGCCGGGTCCGATACGGCACTGAAGCTTTCTTT. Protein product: CAWSRVRYGTEAFF.

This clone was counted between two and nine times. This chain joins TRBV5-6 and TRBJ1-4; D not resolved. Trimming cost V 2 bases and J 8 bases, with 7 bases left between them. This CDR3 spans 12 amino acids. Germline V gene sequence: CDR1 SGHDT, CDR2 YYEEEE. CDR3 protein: CASSLSEEKLFF. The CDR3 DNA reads TGTGCCAGCAGCTTATCAGAAGAAAAACTGTTTTTT.

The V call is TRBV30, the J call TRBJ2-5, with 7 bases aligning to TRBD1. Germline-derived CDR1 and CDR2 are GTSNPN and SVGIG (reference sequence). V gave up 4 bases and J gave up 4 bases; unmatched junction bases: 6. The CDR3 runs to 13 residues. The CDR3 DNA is TGTGCCTGGAATCCGACAGGGATAGAGACCCAGTACTTC. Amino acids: CAWNPTGIETQYF.

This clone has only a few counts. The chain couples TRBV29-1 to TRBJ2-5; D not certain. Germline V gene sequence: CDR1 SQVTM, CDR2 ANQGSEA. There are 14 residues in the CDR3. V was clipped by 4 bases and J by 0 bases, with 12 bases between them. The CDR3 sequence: CSVVLLSYQETQYF. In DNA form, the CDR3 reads TGCAGCGTTGTACTATTATCGTACCAAGAGACCCAGTACTTC.

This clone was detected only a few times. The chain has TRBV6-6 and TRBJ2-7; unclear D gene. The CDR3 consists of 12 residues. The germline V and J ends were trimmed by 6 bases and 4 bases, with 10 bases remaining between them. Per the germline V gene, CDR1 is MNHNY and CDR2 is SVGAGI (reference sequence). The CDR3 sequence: CASSPRGYEQYF. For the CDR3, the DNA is TGTGCCAGCAGCCCCCGAGGATACGAGCAGTACTTC.

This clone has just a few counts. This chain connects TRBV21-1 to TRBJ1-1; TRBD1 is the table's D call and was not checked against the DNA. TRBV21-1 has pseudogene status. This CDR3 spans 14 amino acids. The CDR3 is CASSRDRLNTEAFF. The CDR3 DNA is TGTGCCAGCAGCCGGGACAGACTTAACACTGAAGCTTTCTTT.

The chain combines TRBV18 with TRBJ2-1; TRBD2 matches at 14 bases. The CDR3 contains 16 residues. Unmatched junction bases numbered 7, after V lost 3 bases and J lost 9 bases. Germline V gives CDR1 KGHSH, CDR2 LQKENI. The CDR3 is CASSPLGLAGASEQFF. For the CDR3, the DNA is TGTGCCAGCTCACCCTTGGGACTAGCGGGAGCATCTGAGCAGTTCTTC.

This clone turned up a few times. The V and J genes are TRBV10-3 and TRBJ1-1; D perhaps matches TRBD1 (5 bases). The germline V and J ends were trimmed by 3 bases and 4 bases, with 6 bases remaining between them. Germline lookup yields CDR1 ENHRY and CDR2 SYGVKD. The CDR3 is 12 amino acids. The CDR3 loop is CAISDQGTEAFF. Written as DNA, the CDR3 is TGTGCCATCAGTGACCAGGGCACTGAAGCTTTCTTT.

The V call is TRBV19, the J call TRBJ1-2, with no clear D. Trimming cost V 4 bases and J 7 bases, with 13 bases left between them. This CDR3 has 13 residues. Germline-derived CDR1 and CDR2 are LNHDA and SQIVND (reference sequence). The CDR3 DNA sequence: TGTGCCAGTAGTAAGACGGCCCCGGGTGGCTACACCTTC. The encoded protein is CASSKTAPGGYTF.